This TCR beta chain is from a study of blood T cell repertoires in COVID-19. Turning to the study itself: Samples taken during acute and convalescent COVID-19 were collected in the United States, Italy and Spain. From T cells, B-cell-depleted T cells, or PBMCs came the material, which was cDNA or gDNA.

Germline V CDR1 and CDR2: LGHNA, YSLEER. Germline trimming cut 4 bases from V and 8 bases from J; bases unmatched to any gene: 5. The CDR3 spans 14 residues. Per the original methods: Scientists estimated how many nucleated cells there were by amplifying reference gene primers. The method was immunoSEQ multiplex PCR; TCRdb's version includes in-frame clones alone and lacks a portion of them. The V and J calls and clone size were taken over from that table, and D and trimming were inferred from the DNA. Here the sample spans tens of thousands of clones, 85% being singletons. The sequence was collected from a woman in her sixties or seventies with active or convalescent COVID-19. Sequences were obtained from peripheral blood. V is TRBV4-3 and J is TRBJ1-4; TRBD1 aligns across 9 bases. The DNA of the CDR3 is TGCGCCAGCAGCCCAGCGACAGGGGGAGAAAAACTGTTTTTT. It specifies CASSPATGGEKLFF.